This passage covers 23 T cell receptor beta chains from one sample sequenced in a study of regulatory T cells in long-lasting Graves disease. Documented time point: persistent/refractory GD, antithyroid drugs over 5 years with positive TRAb. Researchers made the TCR library from RNA that was extracted from PBMCs. Investigators prepared the TCR beta libraries by applying iRepertoire HTBI primers and Arm-PCR of CDR3 regions. TCRdb used MiXCR to reprocess the multiplex PCR reads, holding one entry per CDR3 protein. Of 420,000 or so distinct CDR3 sequences listed, roughly a quarter are singletons. The input for sequencing was peripheral blood mononuclear cells (PBMCs), taken when the disease was refractory, from a patient treated with antithyroid drugs. The receptors originated from a female donor with Graves disease.

This clonotype was seen repeatedly, ten times or more. The rearrangement links TRBV5-1 to TRBJ2-7; D remains ambiguous. Germline V gives CDR1 SGHRS, CDR2 YFSETQ. This CDR3 region has 14 residues. The V end lost 1 base, the J end lost 5 bases, and 13 bases lay between the germline ends. Here the CDR3 DNA reads TGCGCCAGCAGCTTGACCGGGTATGGCGACGAGCAGTACTTC. It translates to CASSLTGYGDEQYF.

The table lists this clonotype with many counts. The CDR3 protein is CASSFGDRAYEQYF. The CDR3, as DNA: TGTGCCAGCAGTTTTGGGGACAGGGCCTACGAGCAGTACTTC. This chain joins TRBV12-3 or TRBV12-4 and TRBJ2-7; TRBD1 aligns across 9 bases. This CDR3 contains 14 residues. V dropped 3 bases and J dropped 2; count of bases not matched to a gene: 2.

This clonotype came up many times. J is TRBJ1-5 and V is TRBV15, with a tentative D call TRBD1 (6 bases). The CDR3 contains 14 residues. Deletions cut 6 bases from V and 3 bases from J, with 12 bases between. Per the germline V gene, CDR1 is LNHNV and CDR2 is YYDKDF (reference sequence). Written as DNA, the CDR3 is TGTGCCACCAGACCGGGACAAATCAATCAGCCCCAGCATTTT. This gives the protein CATRPGQINQPQHF.

This clonotype was counted only a few times. The V gene is TRBV19, the J gene TRBJ1-5; possibly TRBD1 for D (5 bases). V was cut by 5 bases and J by 0 bases, with 11 bases left in between. Germline lookup yields CDR1 LNHDA and CDR2 SQIVND (reference sequence). This CDR3 contains 15 residues. In DNA, the CDR3 is TGTGCCAGTAGTTTGGGACTATATAGCAATCAGCCCCAGCATTTT. Its translation is CASSLGLYSNQPQHF.

This clonotype was detected many times. The chain couples TRBV2 to TRBJ1-5, with TRBD1 matching over 7 bases. This CDR3 spans 14 amino acids. V was clipped by 6 bases and J by 1 base; unmatched bases: 3. Germline V CDR1 and CDR2: SNHLY, FYNNEI. The CDR3 spells CASRGQPSNQPQHF. The CDR3 DNA reads TGTGCCAGCAGGGGACAGCCGAGCAATCAGCCCCAGCATTTT.

The table lists this clonotype with a few counts. V usage is TRBV6-5 and J usage is TRBJ2-4; 8 bases map to TRBD2. CDR1 and CDR2 from the germline V gene are MNHEY and SVGAGI. The CDR3 is made up of 17 amino acids. V lost 3 bases to trimming and J lost 3 bases; unmatched junction nucleotides: 10. The CDR3 spells CASSYISGSVGKNIQYF. CDR3 in DNA: TGTGCCAGCAGTTATATCAGCGGGAGTGTCGGCAAAAACATTCAGTACTTC.

This clonotype appeared many times. The V call is TRBV24-1, the J call TRBJ2-2, with unresolved D. Deletions cut 4 bases from V and 7 bases from J, with 9 bases between. The CDR3 runs to 13 residues. Germline CDR1 is KGHDR and CDR2 is SFDVKD. CDR3 in DNA: TGTGCCACCAGTGACCCCCGTTACGGGGAGCTGTTTTTT. This gives the protein CATSDPRYGELFF.

This clonotype appeared a few times. The junction shows a germline mismatch at one end, possibly a read error. The chain has TRBV7-3 and TRBJ1-1; a possible D gene is TRBD1 (5 bases). Germline CDR1 and CDR2: SGHTA and FQGTGA. This CDR3 contains 16 residues. The CDR3 sequence: CASSFGASGTNTEALF. In DNA, the CDR3 is TGTGCCAGCAGCTTCGGGGCAAGCGGCACTAACACTGAAGCTCTCTTT.

A remark on this clonotype: This likely comes from a read error, as the CDR3 has no conserved phenylalanine or tryptophan at its end. V usage is TRBV6-1 and J usage is TRBJ1-5; D remains ambiguous. The germline CDR1 and CDR2 sequences are MNHNS and SASEGT. V lost 2 bases to trimming and J lost 1 base, with 6 bases between them. The CDR3 length is 14 residues. The CDR3 here is CASSEIWSNQPQHL. The CDR3, as DNA: TGTGCCAGCAGTGAAATATGGAGCAATCAGCCCCAGCATCTT.

The rearrangement joins TRBV5-4 to TRBJ2-7; D perhaps matches TRBD1 (7 bases). The germline gives CDR1 SGHNT, CDR2 YYREEE (reference sequence). There are 14 residues in the CDR3. V lost 5 bases and J lost 1, with 13 bases in between. The chain's CDR3 is CASSLQGRSYEQYF. The CDR3 nucleotides are TGTGCCAGCAGTTTACAGGGGAGGTCCTACGAGCAGTACTTC.

V gene TRBV27 combines with J gene TRBJ1-3, with D unresolved. This CDR3 contains 13 residues. Germline V gives CDR1 MNHEY, CDR2 SMNVEV (reference sequence). Between the trimmed V and J ends, which lost 3 bases and 0 bases, there was a span of 3 bases. CDR3 nucleotides: TGTGCCAGCAGTTTCAGCTCTGGAAACACCATATATTTT. Translation gives CASSFSSGNTIYF.

This clonotype was seen repeatedly, ten times or more. The CDR3 reads CASSFRDRRAYEQYF. The CDR3 DNA follows: TGTGCCAGCAGTTTCCGGGACAGGAGAGCCTACGAGCAGTACTTC. The chain employs TRBV28 and TRBJ2-7; the match to TRBD1 covers 8 bases. The CDR3 totals 15 residues. V lost 3 bases to trimming and J lost 2 bases; unmatched junction nucleotides: 6. Germline CDR1 and CDR2: MDHEN and SYDVKM.

This clonotype was observed at least ten times. This chain joins TRBV5-5 and TRBJ1-5; D gene ambiguous. Trimming took 0 bases from V and 0 from J, leaving 10 bases between them. This CDR3 is 16 amino acids long. Germline CDR1 is SGHKS and CDR2 is YYEKEE (reference sequence). CDR3 region: CASSLAGRFSNQPQHF. CDR3 coding DNA: TGTGCCAGCAGCTTGGCCGGGCGCTTTAGCAATCAGCCCCAGCATTTT.

This clonotype was counted many times. The V gene is TRBV11-2, the J gene TRBJ2-7; D may be TRBD2 (5 bases). V lost 5 bases to trimming and J lost 4 bases, with 9 bases between them. Germline CDR1 SGHAT, CDR2 FQNNGV. CDR3 size: 12 residues. CDR3 amino acids: CASSPPGYEQYF. In DNA form, the CDR3 reads TGTGCCAGCAGCCCTCCGGGATACGAGCAGTACTTC.

The chain uses TRBV6-1 and TRBJ2-7; 15 bases line up with TRBD2. J gave up 2 bases and V 7 bases, and 3 bases lay outside the gene matches. This CDR3 has 15 residues. The germline V gene encodes CDR1 MNHNS and CDR2 SASEGT. CDR3 amino acids: CASNGLAGGPYEQYF. The CDR3 nucleotides read TGTGCCAGCAACGGACTAGCGGGAGGGCCCTACGAGCAGTACTTC.

This clonotype showed up many times. V is TRBV12-3 or TRBV12-4 and J is TRBJ2-7; 9 bases line up with TRBD2. V shed 2 bases and J 5 bases; nucleotides not matched to a gene: 10. The CDR3 spans 16 residues. CDR3 loop: CASSLNPAGGSNEQYF. The CDR3 bases are TGTGCCAGCAGTTTAAACCCAGCGGGAGGTTCCAACGAGCAGTACTTC.

The genes are TRBV5-1 and TRBJ2-1; 11 positions agree with TRBD2. Germline-derived CDR1 and CDR2 are SGHRS and YFSETQ. J lost 2 bases, V lost 4 bases, and 5 bases had no gene match. The CDR3 has 16 amino acids. The CDR3 protein is CASSTIAGGPYNEQFF. In DNA, the CDR3 is TGCGCCAGCAGCACCATAGCGGGAGGGCCCTACAATGAGCAGTTCTTC.

This clonotype was seen a few times. The chain combines TRBV20-1 with TRBJ2-2; 13 nucleotides line up with TRBD2. V dropped 0 bases and J dropped 6; count of bases not matched to a gene: 4. This CDR3 is built from 16 residues. Germline-derived CDR1 and CDR2 are DFQATT and SNEGSKA (reference sequence). The CDR3 DNA sequence: TGCAGTGCTAGAGATTCGACTAGCGGGAGGCCCGGGGAGCTGTTTTTT. It translates to CSARDSTSGRPGELFF.

This clonotype was seen only a few times. V is TRBV29-1 and J is TRBJ1-1; 9 bases align to TRBD1. The V gene end was trimmed by 7 bases and the J gene end by 4 bases; junction bases not matched to a gene: 7. This CDR3 comprises 13 residues. Germline V gene lookup returns CDR1 SQVTM and CDR2 ANQGSEA. The CDR3 is CSGRQGVSTEAFF. In DNA form, the CDR3 reads TGCAGCGGAAGACAGGGGGTAAGCACTGAAGCTTTCTTT. Complete variable domain (other parts from reference TRBV29-1 and TRBJ1-1): SAVISQKPSRDICQRGTSLTIQCQVDSQVTMMFWYRQQPGQSLTLIATANQGSEATYESGFVIDKFPISRPNLTFSTLTVSNMSPEDSSIYLCSGRQGVSTEAFFGQGTRLTVV.

The chain is built from TRBV5-1 and TRBJ2-7; a weak D match, TRBD1 (6 bases). The germline V gene encodes CDR1 SGHRS and CDR2 YFSETQ. The CDR3 is 12 amino acids. The V gene lost 3 bases and the J gene lost 6 bases, with 10 bases spanning the gap. The CDR3 DNA sequence: TGCGCCAGCAGCTACAACAGGGCCGAGCAGTACTTC. This encodes CASSYNRAEQYF.

The table lists this clonotype with many counts. V and J are TRBV24-1 and TRBJ2-1; D uncertain. The CDR3 sequence is 11 residues long. V lost 5 bases, J lost 9 bases, and 7 bases lay in between. Germline CDR1 reads KGHDR; CDR2 reads SFDVKD. CDR3 sequence (DNA): TGTGCCACCAGTGGGGCAAGTGAGCAGTTCTTC. As protein: CATSGASEQFF.

This clonotype was observed many times. The rearrangement links TRBV28 to TRBJ1-1; TRBD1 agrees at 7 bases. V gave up 6 bases and J gave up 7 bases; unmatched junction bases: 8. In germline, CDR1 is MDHEN, CDR2 SYDVKM. This CDR3 spans 13 amino acids. CDR3 in amino acids: CASSDRARGEAFF. Here the CDR3 DNA reads TGTGCCAGCAGCGACAGGGCCAGGGGTGAAGCTTTCTTT.

This clonotype has a handful of counts. The chain joins TRBV7-3 to TRBJ2-5; 8 bases align to TRBD2. J gave up 4 bases and V 3 bases, and 4 bases lay outside the gene matches. The CDR3 length is 14 residues. CDR1 is SGHTA, CDR2 FQGTGA, per germline. Here the CDR3 DNA reads TGTGCCAGCAGCTTTACCGGGACTAGAGAGACCCAGTACTTC. Translated, it gives CASSFTGTRETQYF.